Below are 17 T cell receptor beta chains sequenced from a single sample in a study of T cell repertoires in cytomegalovirus infection. MiXCR, applied by TCRdb to the reads, yields one record per CDR3 protein. The data show around 330,000 distinct CDR3 sequences, with about a sixth seen just once and 12% held by the top ten. Sequencing was carried out using PBMCs. The receptors stem from a human donor in good health (CMV status not recorded). Some clones in this sample may be carry-over from other donors' samples.

The sample holds many counts of this clonotype. In nucleotides, the CDR3 is TGTGCCAGCAGCACCCTTACCGAAGGCACGCAGTATTTT. Protein product: CASSTLTEGTQYF. This chain links TRBV7-8 with TRBJ2-3, with D uncertain. Germline lookup yields CDR1 SGHVS and CDR2 FQNEAQ. The CDR3 length is 13 residues. Trimming took 5 bases from V and 9 from J, leaving 15 bases between them.

This clonotype was picked up many times. The chain joins TRBV6-1 to TRBJ1-5; 7 bases are a match to TRBD1. Trimming cost V 7 bases and J 2 bases; bases outside gene matches: 8. Germline V lookup: CDR1 MNHNS, CDR2 SASEGT. This CDR3 region has 15 residues. The CDR3 spells CASTAGTAGNQPQHF. In DNA, the CDR3 is TGTGCCAGCACCGCCGGGACAGCGGGCAATCAGCCCCAGCATTTT.

The chain links TRBV7-3 to TRBJ2-3; D is unclear. This CDR3 has 13 amino acids. In germline, CDR1 is SGHTA, CDR2 FQGTGA. The V and J ends lost 5 bases and 4 bases respectively, with 10 bases between them. The CDR3 coding sequence is TGTGCCAGCAGCGAGTTAGGGCCAGATACGCAGTATTTT. As protein: CASSELGPDTQYF.

This clonotype was counted a few times. CDR3 DNA: TGTGCCAGCAGCTTTAGCTCAAGCGGTTCACCCCTCCACTTT. Its translation: CASSFSSSGSPLHF. The rearrangement joins TRBV11-2 to TRBJ1-6; D gene uncertain. Trimming took off 3 bases at V and 9 bases at J, with 12 bases between the two ends. This CDR3 comprises 14 residues. The V gene's germline CDR1 is SGHAT and CDR2 FQNNGV.

This clonotype has a count of ten or more. The chain combines TRBV7-2 with TRBJ2-5, with 13 bases aligning to TRBD2. Looked up from germline, CDR1 is SGHTA and CDR2 is FQGNSA. This CDR3 has 15 residues. J was trimmed by 4 bases and V by 5 bases; bases with no gene match: 4. The CDR3 region is CASSTSGGAGETQYF. The CDR3 DNA reads TGTGCCAGCAGCACTAGCGGGGGGGCTGGAGAGACCCAGTACTTC.

The rearrangement joins TRBV10-3 to TRBJ1-1; D is unclear. This CDR3 contains 14 residues. Germline values: CDR1 ENHRY, CDR2 SYGVKD. Deletions cut 5 bases from V and 0 bases from J, with 10 bases between. The CDR3 DNA sequence: TGTGCCATCAGTCTAGATCCGATGAACACTGAAGCTTTCTTT. This translates into CAISLDPMNTEAFF.

This sequence joins TRBV4-1 and TRBJ1-1; D is possibly TRBD1 (6 bases). Looked up from germline, CDR1 is MGHRA and CDR2 is YSYEKL. V lost 3 bases, J lost 3 bases, and 14 bases lay in between. The CDR3 contains 15 residues. CDR3 loop: CASSQTGQTDTEAFF. In DNA form, the CDR3 reads TGCGCCAGCAGCCAGACTGGACAGACGGACACTGAAGCTTTCTTT.

The CDR3 region has the DNA TGCGCCAGCAGCCTCCAACTAGCGGGGGCGATCACCGGGGAGCTGTTTTTT. This sequence encodes CASSLQLAGAITGELFF. The chain couples TRBV4-3 to TRBJ2-2; 11 bases are a match to TRBD2. Unmatched junction bases numbered 8, after V lost 4 bases and J lost 4 bases. Germline CDR1 reads LGHNA; CDR2 reads YSLEER. This CDR3 is 17 amino acids long.

The chain couples TRBV29-1 to TRBJ2-2; the D is unclear. V shed 0 bases and J shed 9 bases, with 17 bases lying between them. CDR1 SQVTM and CDR2 ANQGSEA come from the germline V gene. This CDR3 contains 15 residues. CDR3 sequence: CSVEDRLVGRRELFF. The CDR3 bases are TGCAGCGTTGAAGATCGGCTTGTCGGCCGGAGGGAGCTGTTTTTT.

This clonotype was found many times. The chain employs TRBV7-2 and TRBJ1-2; D perhaps matches TRBD1 (6 bases). CDR3 length: 16 residues. V lost 5 bases and J 3 bases, leaving 19 bases between the germline ends. Germline assignment: CDR1 SGHTA and CDR2 FQGNSA. CDR3 in DNA: TGTGCCAGCAGCAGGGGGGCAAGAGGGAATGACTATGGCTACACCTTC. Translated: CASSRGARGNDYGYTF.

This clonotype was observed many times. The rearrangement uses TRBV7-2 and TRBJ2-7, with 9 nucleotides matching TRBD1. With 3 bases clipped from V and 2 bases from J, the junction kept 5 bases outside the gene matches. The CDR3 is made up of 15 amino acids. Per the germline V gene, CDR1 is SGHTA and CDR2 is FQGNSA. CDR3 DNA: TGTGCCAGCAGCTTTGCGGGACAGGGAACCTACGAGCAGTACTTC. Translation: CASSFAGQGTYEQYF.

This sequence joins TRBV19 and TRBJ1-1; possible D gene TRBD1, 5 bases. V lost 3 bases, J lost 6 bases, and 17 bases lay in between. The CDR3 totals 15 residues. The germline V gene encodes CDR1 LNHDA and CDR2 SQIVND (reference sequence). The CDR3 here is CASSIPGPRPPEAFF. The CDR3 coding sequence is TGTGCCAGTAGTATTCCGGGGCCCAGACCCCCTGAAGCTTTCTTT.

The sample holds a few counts of this clonotype. The chain joins TRBV7-4 to TRBJ1-3; 10 bases are a match to TRBD1. CDR3 length: 16 amino acids. The V segment lost 4 bases and the J segment 3 bases; nucleotides outside the gene matches: 6. Per the germline V gene, CDR1 is SGHVT and CDR2 is SQSDAQ. The CDR3 sequence is CASSSADRGLGNTIYF. The CDR3 DNA sequence: TGTGCCAGCAGCTCCGCCGACAGGGGGCTTGGAAACACCATATATTTT.

This clonotype appeared many times. The chain's CDR3 is CASSSRGYADSPLHF. Written as DNA, the CDR3 is TGTGCCAGCAGCTCGAGGGGCTACGCGGATTCACCCCTCCACTTT. The rearrangement uses TRBV7-9 and TRBJ1-6; tentative D call: TRBD1 (5 bases). Trimming took 4 bases from V and 8 from J, leaving 15 bases between them. CDR1 and CDR2 (germline): SEHNR, FQNEAQ (reference sequence). The CDR3 extends over 15 amino acids.

This clonotype was seen more than once but under ten times. The junction departs from the called germline gene at one end, perhaps through a read error. The gene calls are TRBV20-1 and TRBJ2-1; perhaps TRBD1 as D (6 bases). This CDR3 has 8 amino acids. Germline CDR1 is DFQATT and CDR2 is SNEGSKA (reference sequence). CDR3 sequence (DNA): TGCAGTGCCAGGGGTACGGTCTTC. It codes for CSARGTVF.

This clonotype was recorded many times. V gene TRBV2 combines with J gene TRBJ1-4, with unresolved D. Trimming took 8 bases from V and 2 from J, leaving 15 bases between them. This CDR3 has 15 residues. Germline assignment: CDR1 SNHLY and CDR2 FYNNEI. CDR3 loop: CASDRAKATNEKLFF. The DNA for the CDR3 is TGTGCCAGCGACCGAGCGAAGGCCACTAATGAAAAACTGTTTTTT. Variable domain in full (rest from reference TRBV2 and TRBJ1-4): EPEVTQTPSHQVTQMGQEVILRCVPISNHLYFYWYRQILGQKVEFLVSFYNNEISEKSEIFDDQFSVERPDGSNFTLKIRSTKLEDSAMYFCASDRAKATNEKLFFGSGTQLSVL.

This clonotype was detected many times. The gene calls are TRBV5-6 and TRBJ1-1; D gene ambiguous. V was trimmed by 4 bases and J by 2 bases, leaving 3 bases between them. The germline gives CDR1 SGHDT, CDR2 YYEEEE. The CDR3 runs 11 residues. The CDR3 nucleotides are TGTGCCAGCAGCCGAAACACTGAAGCTTTCTTT. Its protein product is CASSRNTEAFF.